The 16 T cell receptor beta chains below were found in one sample sequenced in a study of blood T cell repertoires in COVID-19. Method: immunoSEQ multiplex PCR; TCRdb's copy keeps in-frame clones and lacks some. The sample carries about 56,000 clones, roughly 87% recorded once. The specimen was peripheral blood. These receptors originate from a woman in her sixties with COVID-19, enrolled during active disease.

This sequence joins TRBV30 and TRBJ2-7; 7 nucleotides line up with TRBD1. V lost 5 bases to trimming and J lost 3 bases; unmatched junction nucleotides: 7. Germline lookup yields CDR1 GTSNPN and CDR2 SVGIG (reference sequence). CDR3 length: 13 amino acids. CDR3 loop: CAWDRVGYYEQYF. CDR3 nucleotide sequence: TGTGCCTGGGACAGGGTGGGCTACTACGAGCAGTACTTC.

This clone has more than one count but fewer than ten. This chain uses TRBV5-8 with TRBJ2-2; TRBD2 matches at 13 bases. CDR1 and CDR2 (germline): SGHTS, YDEGEE. The CDR3 contains 16 residues. V dropped 2 bases and J dropped 5; count of bases not matched to a gene: 3. Here the CDR3 DNA reads TGTGCCAGCAGCTTAGGGACTAGCGGGACAACCGGGGAGCTGTTTTTT. Translation: CASSLGTSGTTGELFF.

The chain employs TRBV7-2 and TRBJ1-2; TRBD1 aligns across 8 bases. Germline V CDR1 and CDR2: SGHTA, FQGNSA. V lost 4 bases, J lost 7 bases, and 5 bases stayed unmatched. This CDR3 has 13 amino acids. Written as DNA, the CDR3 is TGTGCCAGCAGCTATGGACAGGGCGGTGGCTACACCTTC. Translation: CASSYGQGGGYTF.

This clone was seen a single time. This chain joins TRBV7-8 and TRBJ1-6, with a weak D call TRBD1 (6 bases). The germline V and J ends were trimmed by 3 bases and 3 bases, with 12 bases remaining between them. The germline CDR1 and CDR2 sequences are SGHVS and FQNEAQ. CDR3 length equals 16 residues. The CDR3 here is CASSFTGDNYNSPLHF. The CDR3 DNA reads as TGTGCCAGCAGCTTCACCGGGGACAACTATAATTCACCCCTCCACTTT.

The DNA of the CDR3 is TGTGCCAGTAGTCGACAGGGCAGGTTGGATGGCTACACCTTC. Translated, it gives CASSRQGRLDGYTF. The genes are TRBV19 and TRBJ1-2, with 7 bases aligning to TRBD1. With V trimmed by 5 bases and J by 6 bases, 9 bases remained unmatched. The CDR3 covers 14 residues. Germline loops: CDR1 LNHDA, CDR2 SQIVND (reference sequence). The variable domain in full, completed from reference TRBV19 and TRBJ1-2, reads DGGITQSPKYLFRKEGQNVTLSCEQNLNHDAMYWYRQDPGQGLRLIYYSQIVNDFQKGDIAEGYSVSREKKESFPLTVTSAQKNPTAFYLCASSRQGRLDGYTFGSGTRLTVV.

The rearrangement joins TRBV28 to TRBJ1-2; TRBD1 matches 8 bases. The ends lost 2 bases at V and 6 bases at J; junction bases unmatched: 8. The length of the CDR3 is 15 residues. The germline V gene encodes CDR1 MDHEN and CDR2 SYDVKM. The CDR3 coding sequence is TGTGCCAGCAGTTTAACGACAGGGGTGCTGGATGGCTACACCTTC. This translates into CASSLTTGVLDGYTF.

The rearrangement links TRBV4-2 to TRBJ2-6; D not certain. The CDR3 is 17 amino acids. The V end was cut by 1 base, the J end by 0 bases, with 10 bases between. Per germline, CDR1 LGHNA and CDR2 YNFKEQ. For the CDR3, the DNA is TGTGCCAGCAGCCAAGGACATCTTAGCTCTGGGGCCAACGTCCTGACTTTC. Its translation is CASSQGHLSSGANVLTF.

The chain combines TRBV20-1 with TRBJ2-5; the D gene is possibly TRBD1 (6 bases). Germline CDR1 reads DFQATT; CDR2 reads SNEGSKA (reference sequence). The V end lost 7 bases, the J end lost 3 bases, and 9 bases lay between the germline ends. The CDR3 length is 11 residues. This chain's CDR3 is CSEQGEETQYF. In DNA form, the CDR3 reads TGCAGTGAACAGGGCGAAGAGACCCAGTACTTC.

The chain has TRBV4-3 and TRBJ1-2; D is uncertain. Germline loops: CDR1 LGHNA, CDR2 YSLEER. With 1 base removed from V and 5 bases from J, the gap between germline ends came to 8 bases. The CDR3 has 13 amino acids. The CDR3 protein is CASSQGILYGYTF. The CDR3 region has the DNA TGCGCCAGCAGCCAAGGTATCCTATATGGCTACACCTTC.

This chain connects TRBV12-3 or TRBV12-4 to TRBJ2-1; 7 bases map to TRBD2. The J segment lost 9 bases and the V segment lost 7 bases, leaving 9 bases of the junction unmatched. This CDR3 has 13 amino acids. The CDR3 region is CASTPGTIGEQFF. CDR3 coding DNA: TGTGCCAGCACCCCGGGGACTATTGGTGAGCAGTTCTTC.

V gene TRBV4-1 combines with J gene TRBJ1-2; TRBD1 aligns across 7 bases. The CDR3 has 15 residues. Germline lookup yields CDR1 MGHRA and CDR2 YSYEKL. J was trimmed by 8 bases and V by 1 base; bases with no gene match: 10. CDR3 DNA: TGCGCCAGCAGCCAAGTTGGGACAGTGACTTTCGGCTACACCTTC. Translation gives CASSQVGTVTFGYTF.

There are a few counts of this clone. The chain uses TRBV19 and TRBJ1-1, with TRBD1 identical over 7 bases. The CDR3 is made up of 15 amino acids. Trimming took 4 bases from V and 1 from J; bases not matched to a gene: 6. Per germline, CDR1 LNHDA and CDR2 SQIVND (reference sequence). The DNA for the CDR3 is TGTGCCAGTAGTAAAGGGACAGATCAGAACACTGAAGCTTTCTTT. This encodes CASSKGTDQNTEAFF.

The chain uses TRBV7-2 and TRBJ2-1, with 9 bases that match TRBD2. Germline V CDR1 and CDR2: SGHTA, FQGNSA. After removal of 4 bases from V and 2 bases from J, the junction contained 3 bases not matched to a gene. The CDR3 loop spans 15 amino acids. CDR3 region: CASSSSGTPYNEQFF. In nucleotides, the CDR3 is TGTGCCAGCAGCTCTAGCGGGACCCCCTACAATGAGCAGTTCTTC.

This clone appeared a few times. The chain joins TRBV5-1 to TRBJ1-1; D unresolved. The ends were cut back, 0 bases at V and 3 bases at J, with 15 bases in the middle. Germline V CDR1 and CDR2: SGHRS, YFSETQ. The CDR3 length is 16 residues. The CDR3 DNA reads TGCGCCAGCAGCTTGGGAGGTTGGCGAGCCTACACTGAAGCTTTCTTT. Amino acids: CASSLGGWRAYTEAFF. The full variable domain, completed using reference TRBV5-1 and TRBJ1-1, is KAGVTQTPRYLIKTRGQQVTLSCSPISGHRSVSWYQQTPGQGLQFLFEYFSETQRNKGNFPGRFSGRQFSNSRSEMNVSTLELGDSALYLCASSLGGWRAYTEAFFGQGTRLTVV.

This clone came up once. V gene TRBV19 combines with J gene TRBJ2-7; 12 positions agree with TRBD2. The ends lost 5 bases at V and 5 bases at J; junction bases unmatched: 7. The CDR3 covers 15 residues. Germline assignment: CDR1 LNHDA and CDR2 SQIVND (reference sequence). The CDR3: CASSLLTSGRDEQYF. The CDR3 coding sequence is TGTGCCAGTAGTCTACTGACTAGCGGGAGAGACGAGCAGTACTTC.

The chain joins TRBV7-2 to TRBJ2-5; D is undetermined. This CDR3 spans 13 amino acids. Germline CDR1 and CDR2: SGHTA and FQGNSA. Trimming shortened V by 5 bases and J by 2 bases, and 9 bases separated the two germline ends. Here the CDR3 DNA reads TGTGCCAGCAGCCTTACTATACAAGAGACCCAGTACTTC. This gives the protein CASSLTIQETQYF.